There are a few counts of the clone carrying this T cell receptor (beta chain). No antigen is known for it. cDNA prepared by RNA extraction and subsequent reverse transcription served as the template for sequencing. Libraries were prepared by immunoSEQ multiplex PCR; TCRdb keeps only in-frame clonotypes and omits some of them. The table shows more than 95,000 clones, with around 59% occurring only once. The sample belongs to a study of CD8+ T cells in alopecia areata. Germline values: CDR1 SGHTA, CDR2 FQGNSA. Unmatched junction bases numbered 11, after V lost 5 bases and J lost 7 bases. This CDR3 has 16 residues. Study-wide results and limits: Scalp samples also yield sequences of resident alphabeta T cells from normal skin. Researchers reported that TCR sharing among patients proved less clear than in mice, possibly HLA-linked. Relative to normal scalp, lesional scalp, especially alopecia totalis/universalis, showed higher clonality.

Sorted out of PBMCs were CD4+ T cells and CD8+ T cells. The receptor was derived from a human donor in good health. The chain recombines TRBV7-2 with TRBJ2-4, with TRBD1 matching over 10 bases. Sequencing was performed on CD4+ T cells sorted from blood. This CDR3 reads CASSQPDRDRGNIQYF. For the CDR3, the DNA is TGTGCCAGCAGCCAACCCGACCGGGACAGGGGCAACATTCAGTACTTC. The entire variable domain, with the rest obtained from reference TRBV7-2 and TRBJ2-4, is as follows: GAGVSQSPSNKVTEKGKDVELRCDPISGHTALYWYRQSLGQGLEFLIYFQGNSAPDKSGLPSDRFSAERTGGSVSTLTIQRTQQEDSAVYLCASSQPDRDRGNIQYFGAGTRLSVL.